This TCR beta chain was recorded in a study of early T cells in non-severe SARS-CoV-2 infection. On the study more broadly: Investigators sequenced bulk RNA drawn from unsorted whole blood, and chains remained unpaired.

The CDR3 consists of 15 residues. Looked up from germline, CDR1 is MNHEY and CDR2 is SVGAGI. Unique molecular identifiers were attached to individual cDNA molecules. TCRdb analysed the 5' RACE reads with MiXCR anew, one entry per CDR3 protein. The table has tens of thousands of distinct CDR3 sequences, approximately 5.6% seen once; the top ten hold roughly 6.4%. In this sample, this clonotype turned up many times. The germline gene is not matched at one end of the junction; a read error may be the cause. The V call is TRBV6-5, the J call TRBJ1-5; no reliable D call. This clonotype originated in an adult who was a healthcare worker with PCR-confirmed SARS-CoV-2 infection or an uninfected control (not recorded which). The specimen sequenced was whole blood. The CDR3 protein is CASSPAGHSNQLQHF. The DNA of the CDR3 is TGTGCCAGCAGCCCAGCTGGGCACTCCAATCAGCTCCAGCATTTT.